This section outlines one T cell receptor beta chain sequence together with its context. Its matching antigen is unknown. CDR1 and CDR2 from the germline V gene are MNHEY and SMNVEV (reference sequence). The V gene end was trimmed by 5 bases and the J gene end by 7 bases; junction bases not matched to a gene: 10. There are 15 residues in the CDR3. The sample is drawn from a study of T cell responses to AZD1222 COVID-19 vaccine. Study-level findings and limits: Possibly, clonal diversity was underestimated; donors were largely white British and included more females.

Clones were sequenced by immunoSEQ multiplex PCR, and TCRdb holds only the in-frame ones, with some missing. Of 100,000 to 150,000 clones detected, roughly 90% appear once; the ten largest clones hold roughly 1.5%. This receptor was taken from an adult in good health. This chain links TRBV27 with TRBJ2-7; 11 bases match TRBD2. Sequenced here: peripheral blood, sampled on day 0 of AZD1222 vaccination. The CDR3 is CASSITSGSPREQYF. The CDR3 bases are TGTGCCAGCAGTATAACTAGCGGGAGTCCTCGGGAGCAGTACTTC.